These 20 T cell receptor beta chains were all obtained from the same sample, sequenced in a study of radiotherapy plus CTLA-4 blockade in lung cancer. Produced via immunoSEQ multiplex PCR; TCRdb's table is partial and in-frame only. The sample consists of about 80,000 clones, around 87% of them appearing once. The sample consisted of peripheral blood, taken from a patient treated with radiotherapy plus ipilimumab. Receptors originate from a human donor with non-small cell lung cancer who had a partial response to radiotherapy plus ipilimumab.

V and J are TRBV7-6 and TRBJ1-2; D is possibly TRBD1 (5 bases). The CDR3 consists of 14 residues. Deletions cut 0 bases from V and 0 bases from J, with 5 bases between. Germline CDR1 is SGHVS and CDR2 is FNYEAQ. The CDR3 region is CASSLATANYGYTF. The CDR3 bases are TGTGCCAGCAGCTTAGCGACAGCTAACTATGGCTACACCTTC.

V usage is TRBV11-2 and J usage is TRBJ2-4; 10 bases line up with TRBD2. Germline V gene data show CDR1 as SGHAT and CDR2 as FQNNGV. With V trimmed by 4 bases and J by 1 base, 4 bases remained unmatched. This CDR3 is 16 amino acids long. CDR3 in DNA: TGTGCCAGCAGCTACCTAGCGGGAGTGGCCAAAAACATTCAGTACTTC. This sequence encodes CASSYLAGVAKNIQYF. Full variable domain (missing parts from reference TRBV11-2 and TRBJ2-4): EAGVAQSPRYKIIEKRQSVAFWCNPISGHATLYWYQQILGQGPKLLIQFQNNGVVDDSQLPKDRFSAERLKGVDSTLKIQPAKLEDSAVYLCASSYLAGVAKNIQYFGAGTRLSVL.

This clone was seen more than once but under ten times. This chain links TRBV7-3 with TRBJ2-2, with D possibly being TRBD2 (6 bases). Germline-derived CDR1 and CDR2 are SGHTA and FQGTGA. This CDR3 is 18 amino acids long. Trimming took 3 bases from V and 5 from J, leaving 22 bases between them. CDR3 loop: CASSLSLASLKGTGELFF. CDR3 bases: TGTGCCAGCAGCTTGTCTCTAGCGTCGCTGAAAGGAACCGGGGAGCTGTTTTTT. The whole variable domain, filled in from reference TRBV7-3 and TRBJ2-2, reads GAGVSQTPSNKVTEKGKYVELRCDPISGHTALYWYRQSLGQGPEFLIYFQGTGAADDSGLPNDRFFAVRPEGSVSTLKIQRTERGDSAVYLCASSLSLASLKGTGELFFGEGSRLTVL.

The rearrangement links TRBV27 to TRBJ1-5; D ambiguous. Germline V gives CDR1 MNHEY, CDR2 SMNVEV (reference sequence). CDR3 length: 13 amino acids. Trimming removed 5 bases at V and 4 bases at J, with 9 bases between. This CDR3 is CASSVNGNQPQHF. In DNA, the CDR3 is TGTGCCAGCAGTGTAAACGGGAATCAGCCCCAGCATTTT.

The V gene is TRBV5-4, the J gene TRBJ1-6, with a weak D call TRBD1 (5 bases). This CDR3 has 15 residues. With 4 bases removed from V and 10 bases from J, the gap between germline ends came to 18 bases. Germline CDR1 SGHNT, CDR2 YYREEE (reference sequence). CDR3 in amino acids: CASSPQGGGESPLHF. The CDR3 DNA reads TGTGCCAGCAGCCCCCAGGGAGGAGGGGAATCACCCCTCCACTTT.

This clone was seen only a few times. The chain combines TRBV19 with TRBJ1-2; D not certain. Germline V CDR1 and CDR2: LNHDA, SQIVND (reference sequence). The CDR3 loop spans 15 amino acids. V was trimmed by 3 bases and J by 10 bases, leaving 21 bases between them. DNA of the CDR3: TGTGCCAGTAGTATCCGCCTTGACTTAAGTCCCTCCTACACCTTC. Translating gives CASSIRLDLSPSYTF.

The rearrangement links TRBV10-3 to TRBJ2-1; 13 nucleotides align to TRBD2. The germline gives CDR1 ENHRY, CDR2 SYGVKD. The CDR3 is 16 residues long. V trimming: 6 bases; J trimming: 6 bases; junction bases outside the gene matches: 8. The CDR3 bases are TGTGCCATCAGCCAGACTAGCGGGAGGTCGGGCAATGAGCAGTTCTTC. This sequence encodes CAISQTSGRSGNEQFF.

The CDR3 DNA reads TGTGCCAGCAGCTCCGGACAGGGGGCCTCCTCACCCCTCCACTTT. This gives the protein CASSSGQGASSPLHF. The genes are TRBV7-2 and TRBJ1-6; 11 nucleotides match TRBD1. In germline, CDR1 is SGHTA, CDR2 FQGNSA. V shed 4 bases, J shed 10 bases, and the junction held 6 bases outside the gene matches. This CDR3 spans 15 amino acids.

The rearrangement links TRBV10-1 to TRBJ2-1; TRBD2 matches 12 bases. J was trimmed by 6 bases and V by 2 bases; bases with no gene match: 11. Germline assignment: CDR1 WNHNN and CDR2 SYGVQD (reference sequence). The CDR3 covers 18 residues. In DNA, the CDR3 is TGCGCCAGCAGTGAGCTAGCGGGAGGGTCCCTAGTCCCCAATGAGCAGTTCTTC. Residues: CASSELAGGSLVPNEQFF.

This clone was recorded once. The sample contains more than one DNA sequence encoding this CDR3. This rearrangement joins TRBV5-4 to TRBJ2-3; TRBD2 aligns across 13 bases. This CDR3 region has 15 residues. V shed 8 bases, J shed 4 bases, and the junction held 7 bases outside the gene matches. CDR1 is SGHNT and CDR2 is YYREEE in the germline V gene (reference sequence). Here the CDR3 DNA reads TGTGCCAGTGGGGGAGGACTAGCGGGAGCAGATACGCAGTATTTT. This codes for CASGGGLAGADTQYF.

This sequence joins TRBV28 and TRBJ1-1; 7 bases are shared with TRBD1. The length of the CDR3 is 15 residues. The ends lost 6 bases at V and 0 bases at J; junction bases unmatched: 7. Germline values: CDR1 MDHEN, CDR2 SYDVKM. The CDR3 sequence is CASRDDRAMNTEAFF. The CDR3 DNA reads TGTGCCAGCAGGGATGACAGGGCGATGAACACTGAAGCTTTCTTT.

This clone was recorded once. The chain recombines TRBV5-4 with TRBJ1-4; D may be TRBD1 (6 bases). The V end lost 1 base, the J end lost 7 bases, and 11 bases lay between the germline ends. This CDR3 contains 14 residues. Germline V lookup: CDR1 SGHNT, CDR2 YYREEE (reference sequence). This CDR3 reads CASSLNRDGEKLFF. CDR3 in DNA: TGTGCCAGCAGCTTGAACAGGGACGGTGAAAAACTGTTTTTT. The full variable domain, with the rest looked up from reference TRBV5-4 and TRBJ1-4, is ETGVTQSPTHLIKTRGQQVTLRCSSQSGHNTVSWYQQALGQGPQFIFQYYREEENGRGNFPPRFSGLQFPNYSSELNVNALELDDSALYLCASSLNRDGEKLFFGSGTQLSVL.

This clone was found once. The chain uses TRBV29-1 and TRBJ1-2; D might be TRBD1 (6 bases). The CDR3 contains 12 residues. Per the germline V gene, CDR1 is SQVTM and CDR2 is ANQGSEA. V was trimmed by 6 bases and J by 8 bases, leaving 16 bases between them. CDR3 DNA sequence: TGCAGCGTGCTACAGGGCACCCTAGGCTACACCTTC. Protein: CSVLQGTLGYTF.

The genes are TRBV7-9 and TRBJ1-6, with D tentatively TRBD1 (6 bases). This CDR3 has 16 amino acids. V shed 5 bases and J shed 9 bases, with 20 bases lying between them. Germline V gene data show CDR1 as SEHNR and CDR2 as FQNEAQ (reference sequence). Here the CDR3 reads CASSDPFRGAVSPLHF. CDR3 coding DNA: TGTGCCAGCAGCGACCCATTCAGGGGTGCAGTTTCACCCCTCCACTTT.

V usage is TRBV27 and J usage is TRBJ1-6; 10 bases map to TRBD1. Germline V CDR1 and CDR2: MNHEY, SMNVEV (reference sequence). V trimming: 0 bases; J trimming: 9 bases; junction bases outside the gene matches: 8. The CDR3 has 17 amino acids. The CDR3 DNA reads as TGTGCCAGCAGTTTATCCTCGACAGGGGGCTTTCGTTCACCCCTCCACTTT. It codes for CASSLSSTGGFRSPLHF.

The chain uses TRBV19 and TRBJ2-4; D might be TRBD2 (6 bases). In germline, CDR1 is LNHDA, CDR2 SQIVND (reference sequence). This CDR3 is built from 15 residues. V lost 7 bases and J lost 2, with 15 bases in between. The CDR3 reads CASTPFSGTKNIQYF. The CDR3 nucleotides are TGTGCCAGTACCCCATTTAGCGGAACCAAAAACATTCAGTACTTC.

This clone has a single count. The chain combines TRBV25-1 with TRBJ2-7; no clear D gene. CDR3 length equals 13 residues. Trimming pared 4 bases from V and 1 base from J, leaving 8 bases between. Germline loops: CDR1 MGHDK, CDR2 SYGVNS. The CDR3 region is CASSGHSSYEQYF. For the CDR3, the DNA is TGTGCCAGCAGTGGACACTCTTCCTACGAGCAGTACTTC.

The chain carries TRBV19 and TRBJ2-1, with D perhaps TRBD2 (5 bases). The length of the CDR3 is 15 residues. Germline-derived CDR1 and CDR2 are LNHDA and SQIVND (reference sequence). Trimming removed 6 bases from V and 1 base from J, with 13 bases in between. CDR3 coding DNA: TGTGCCAGTAGCAGAGGACTTATATCCTACAATGAGCAGTTCTTC. Its translation is CASSRGLISYNEQFF.

The chain has TRBV27 and TRBJ1-1; 8 positions match TRBD1. This CDR3 region has 14 residues. The J segment lost 4 bases and the V segment lost 4 bases, leaving 5 bases of the junction unmatched. CDR1 is MNHEY, CDR2 SMNVEV, per germline (reference sequence). This CDR3 reads CASSYGTGGTEAFF. DNA for the CDR3: TGTGCCAGCAGTTATGGGACAGGCGGCACTGAAGCTTTCTTT.

The chain uses TRBV19 and TRBJ1-3; D not resolved. Trimming took off 7 bases at V and 0 bases at J, with 13 bases between the two ends. CDR3 length: 15 amino acids. CDR1 is LNHDA and CDR2 is SQIVND in the germline V gene (reference sequence). The CDR3 coding sequence is TGTGCCAGTATGGAGGGTACCTACTCTGGAAACACCATATATTTT. It yields the protein CASMEGTYSGNTIYF. The entire variable domain, with the rest obtained from reference TRBV19 and TRBJ1-3, is as follows: DGGITQSPKYLFRKEGQNVTLSCEQNLNHDAMYWYRQDPGQGLRLIYYSQIVNDFQKGDIAEGYSVSREKKESFPLTVTSAQKNPTAFYLCASMEGTYSGNTIYFGEGSWLTVV.